The following is a T cell receptor beta chain sequence with its context. Time point: newly diagnosed GD, antithyroid drugs for less than 3 months. Scientists built the TCR library using RNA that was extracted from PBMCs. As a group, patients came from one endocrinology department in Xi'an, China. Building the TCR beta libraries relied on iRepertoire HTBI primers, and CDR3 regions underwent Arm-PCR. Original data processing: The identification of 50 to 65 TRBV and roughly 14 TRBJ segments was made across samples. MiXCR, applied by TCRdb to the multiplex PCR reads, yields one record per CDR3 protein. The V and J calls shown here were made by TCRdb, not taken from the authors' results. The repertoire holds roughly 420,000 distinct CDR3 sequences, with less than 20% as singletons. This specimen belongs to a study of regulatory T cells in long-lasting Graves disease. From germline, CDR1 is SGHAT and CDR2 FQNNGV. V was cut by 5 bases and J by 3 bases, with 8 bases left in between. The CDR3 spans 12 residues.

These data also formed part of another study, on T cells in Graves' hyperthyroidism and ophthalmopathy.

This TCR came from a woman aged 25 to 39 with Graves disease. The rearrangement joins TRBV11-2 to TRBJ2-7; no clear D. Material: peripheral blood mononuclear cells (PBMCs), obtained at new diagnosis, from a patient treated with antithyroid drugs. CDR3 nucleotide sequence: TGTGCCAGCAGCCCAGACTTCTACGAGCAGTACTTC. Residues: CASSPDFYEQYF.